These 3 T cell receptor beta chains were all obtained from the same sample, sequenced in a study of Ad26.COV2.S vaccination and SARS-CoV-2 variants. This sample's treatment: 15 to 20 received Ad26.COV2.S at low or high dose, single or two shots; 5 received placebo; per-sample allocation not given. Material that was analyzed had been drawn on day 63 after the first vaccine or placebo injection. TCRdb keeps only in-frame clones here, not all; method: immunoSEQ multiplex PCR. Here the sample spans approximately 400,000 clones, approximately 84% being singletons. The specimen was peripheral blood, collected in a trial of Ad26.COV2.S vaccine versus placebo. The origin of the receptors is a person between 18 and 59 years old who received the Ad26.COV2.S COVID-19 vaccine or a placebo.

The V and J genes are TRBV6-2 or TRBV6-3 and TRBJ1-2; 8 bases are a match to TRBD1. There are 19 residues in the CDR3. With 0 bases clipped from V and 4 bases from J, the junction kept 16 bases outside the gene matches. Germline V gene lookup returns CDR1 MNHEY and CDR2 SVGEGT. CDR3 in DNA: TGTGCCAGCAGTTACTCCGGAAGGACAGGGAGGCGAGACGGCTATGGCTACACCTTC. Amino acid sequence: CASSYSGRTGRRDGYGYTF.

The chain couples TRBV6-5 to TRBJ1-5; TRBD1 agrees at 8 bases. Unmatched junction bases numbered 6, after V lost 5 bases and J lost 6 bases. The CDR3 loop spans 14 amino acids. CDR1 and CDR2 (germline): MNHEY, SVGAGI. This chain's CDR3 is CASSRTGGSQPQHF. The CDR3 region has the DNA TGTGCCAGCAGTCGTACAGGGGGTAGTCAGCCCCAGCATTTT.

This clone was counted once. The chain carries TRBV28 and TRBJ1-2, with D uncertain. The CDR3 totals 14 residues. Germline CDR1 reads MDHEN; CDR2 reads SYDVKM. Trimming shortened V by 2 bases and J by 2 bases, and 9 bases separated the two germline ends. In DNA, the CDR3 is TGTGCCAGCAGTTTACGTACGAACAACTATGGCTACACCTTC. The encoded protein is CASSLRTNNYGYTF.